This T cell receptor (beta chain) was obtained from a study of regulatory T cells in long-lasting Graves disease. In this sample, this clonotype turned up many times. The length of the CDR3 is 14 residues. The germline gives CDR1 ENHRY, CDR2 SYGVKD. Trimming removed 6 bases from V and 6 bases from J, with 15 bases in between. To make TCR beta libraries, researchers used iRepertoire HTBI primers and Arm-PCR of CDR3 regions. TCRdb reprocessed the multiplex PCR reads via MiXCR and lists one record per CDR3 protein. The table records around 250,000 distinct CDR3 sequences, about 17% of them present only once. The time point denotes: newly diagnosed GD, antithyroid drugs for less than 3 months. The TCR library used RNA extracted from PBMCs.

The J gene is TRBJ2-1, the V gene TRBV10-3; a weak D match, TRBD2 (6 bases). This clonotype was obtained from a female donor with Graves disease. The sequences come from peripheral blood mononuclear cells (PBMCs), collected at new diagnosis, from a patient treated with antithyroid drugs. The CDR3 spells CAISELTSINEQFF. The CDR3 nucleotides are TGTGCCATCAGCGAACTGACTAGTATCAATGAGCAGTTCTTC.